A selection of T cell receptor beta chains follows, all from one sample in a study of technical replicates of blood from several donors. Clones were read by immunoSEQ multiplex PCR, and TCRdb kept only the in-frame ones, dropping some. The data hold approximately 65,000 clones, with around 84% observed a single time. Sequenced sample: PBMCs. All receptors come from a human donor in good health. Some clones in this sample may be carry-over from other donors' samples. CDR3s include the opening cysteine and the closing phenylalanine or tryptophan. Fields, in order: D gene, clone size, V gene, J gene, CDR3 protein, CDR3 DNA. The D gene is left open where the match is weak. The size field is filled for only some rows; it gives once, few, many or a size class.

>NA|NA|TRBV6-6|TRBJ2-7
CASSFDAGAYEQYF
TGTGCCAGCAGTTTCGATGCAGGGGCCTACGAGCAGTACTTC
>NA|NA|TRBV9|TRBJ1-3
CASSDAGSGNTIYF
TGTGCCAGCAGCGATGCAGGGTCTGGAAACACCATATATTTT
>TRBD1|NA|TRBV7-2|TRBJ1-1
CASSRGEGQGINTEAFF
TGTGCCAGCAGCCGCGGGGAGGGACAGGGGATAAACACTGAAGCTTTCTTT
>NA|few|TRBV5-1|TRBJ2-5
CASSLLTAQETQYF
TGCGCCAGCAGCTTGTTGACTGCCCAAGAGACCCAGTACTTC
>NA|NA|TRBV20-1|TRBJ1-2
CSATMRASYTF
TGCAGTGCCACAATGCGGGCATCATACACCTTC
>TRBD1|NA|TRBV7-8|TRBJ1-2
CASSPSRGQINYGYTF
TGTGCCAGCAGCCCCAGTAGGGGACAGATCAACTATGGCTACACCTTC
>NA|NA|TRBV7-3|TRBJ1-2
CASSLDPGNGYTF
TGTGCCAGCAGCCTAGACCCAGGGAACGGCTACACCTTC
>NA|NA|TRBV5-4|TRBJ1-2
CASSFPEIYGYTF
TGTGCCAGCAGCTTCCCGGAGATCTATGGCTACACCTTC
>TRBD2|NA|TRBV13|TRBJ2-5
CASSSPLTAGDPGTQYF
TGTGCCAGCAGCTCCCCCCTAACAGCGGGGGACCCTGGGACCCAGTACTTC
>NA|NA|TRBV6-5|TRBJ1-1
CASSYEAGQMRTEAFF
TGTGCCAGCAGTTACGAAGCCGGACAGATGAGAACTGAAGCTTTCTTT
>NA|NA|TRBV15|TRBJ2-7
CATSRLNSIGNEQYF
TGTGCCACCAGCAGACTAAACAGCATCGGGAACGAGCAGTACTTC
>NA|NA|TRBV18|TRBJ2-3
CASSRSGTDTQYF
TGTGCCAGCTCAAGGTCGGGGACAGATACGCAGTATTTT
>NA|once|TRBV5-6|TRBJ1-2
CASSSTGLGPGGYGYTF
TGTGCCAGCAGCTCCACAGGACTTGGGCCGGGGGGCTATGGCTACACCTTC
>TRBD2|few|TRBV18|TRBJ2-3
CASSPPTSGTLRTDTQYF
TGTGCCAGCTCACCACCCACTAGCGGGACCCTGCGCACAGATACGCAGTATTTT
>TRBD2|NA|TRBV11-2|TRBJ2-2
CASRFLAGDFTGELFF
TGTGCCAGCAGATTCCTAGCGGGGGATTTTACCGGGGAGCTGTTTTTT
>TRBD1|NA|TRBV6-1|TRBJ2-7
CASSDRGLGEQYF
TGTGCCAGCTCGGACAGGGGGTTAGGTGAGCAGTACTTC
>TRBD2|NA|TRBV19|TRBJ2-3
CASRTSGTDTQYF
TGTGCCAGTAGGACTAGCGGCACAGATACGCAGTATTTT
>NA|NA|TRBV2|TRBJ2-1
CASSGGSSYNEQFF
TGTGCCAGCAGTGGAGGGAGCTCCTACAATGAGCAGTTCTTC
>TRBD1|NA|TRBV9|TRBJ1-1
CASSPQGSNTEAFF
TGTGCCAGCAGCCCACAGGGGTCGAACACTGAAGCTTTCTTT
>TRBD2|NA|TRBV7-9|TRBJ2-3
CASSPRYSGGTDTQYF
TGTGCCAGCAGCCCACGATATAGCGGGGGCACAGATACGCAGTATTTT
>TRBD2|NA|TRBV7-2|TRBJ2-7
CASAQSPGLDYEQYF
TGTGCCAGCGCCCAATCCCCGGGACTAGACTACGAGCAGTACTTC
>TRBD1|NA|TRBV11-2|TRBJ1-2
CASSQGDGVYGYTF
TGTGCCAGCAGCCAGGGGGACGGGGTCTATGGCTACACCTTC
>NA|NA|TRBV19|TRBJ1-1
CASRRGTEAFF
TGTGCCAGTAGGCGCGGAACTGAAGCTTTCTTT
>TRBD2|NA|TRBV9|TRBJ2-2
CASSVGASGRAGSGELFF
TGTGCCAGCAGCGTAGGTGCTAGCGGGAGGGCCGGGTCCGGGGAGCTGTTTTTT
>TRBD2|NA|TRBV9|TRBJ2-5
CASATSGLAGGFKPETQYF
TGTGCCAGCGCTACTTCGGGGCTAGCGGGGGGGTTCAAACCGGAGACCCAGTACTTC
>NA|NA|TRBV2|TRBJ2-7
CASSVSGTRIDEQYF
TGTGCCAGCAGTGTTTCCGGGACTCGAATCGACGAGCAGTACTTC
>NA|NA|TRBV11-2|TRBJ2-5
CASSLDLPQAQTQYF
TGTGCCAGCAGCTTAGATCTTCCCCAGGCCCAGACCCAGTACTTC
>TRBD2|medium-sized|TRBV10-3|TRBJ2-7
CAISELSGTEQYF
TGTGCCATCAGTGAGCTTAGCGGGACGGAGCAGTACTTC
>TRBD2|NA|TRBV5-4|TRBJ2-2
CASSKVAGVANTGELFF
TGTGCCAGCAGTAAGGTAGCGGGAGTGGCGAACACCGGGGAGCTGTTTTTT
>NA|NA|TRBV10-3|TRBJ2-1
CAISEPVPFGLEGDEQFF
TGTGCCATCAGTGAGCCAGTACCGTTCGGGCTCGAGGGTGATGAGCAGTTCTTC
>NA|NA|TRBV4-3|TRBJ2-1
CASSQDRRVSNEQFF
TGCGCCAGCAGCCAAGATAGGAGGGTGAGCAATGAGCAGTTCTTC
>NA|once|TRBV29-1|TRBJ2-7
CSVDLGAYEQYF
TGCAGCGTTGATCTGGGGGCGTACGAGCAGTACTTC
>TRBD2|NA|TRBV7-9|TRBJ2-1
CASSLRLAGDNEQFF
TGTGCCAGCAGCTTGAGACTAGCGGGGGACAATGAGCAGTTCTTC
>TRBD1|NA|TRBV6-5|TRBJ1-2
CASRPQGARVGYTF
TGTGCCAGCAGGCCACAGGGGGCCAGAGTTGGCTACACCTTC
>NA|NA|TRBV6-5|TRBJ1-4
CASSPRQGEKLFF
TGTGCCAGCAGTCCGAGACAAGGTGAAAAACTGTTTTTT
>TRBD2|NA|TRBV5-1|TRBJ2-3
CASSSYLAGNTDTQYF
TGCGCCAGCAGCTCCTATTTAGCGGGGAACACAGATACGCAGTATTTT
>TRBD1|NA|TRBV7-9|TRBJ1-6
CASSLAPGQGRSPLHF
TGTGCCAGCAGCTTGGCTCCGGGACAGGGGCGGTCACCCCTCCACTTT
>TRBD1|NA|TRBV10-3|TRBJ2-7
CAISESSGQGAGEQYF
TGTGCCATCAGTGAGTCTTCGGGACAGGGGGCTGGCGAGCAGTACTTC
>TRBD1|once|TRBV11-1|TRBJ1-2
CASSAGTGGNYGYTF
TGTGCCAGCAGCGCCGGGACAGGGGGAAACTATGGCTACACCTTC
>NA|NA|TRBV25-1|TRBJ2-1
CASNAGYNEQFF
TGTGCCAGCAACGCGGGGTACAATGAGCAGTTCTTC
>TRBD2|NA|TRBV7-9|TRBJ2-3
CASSLGGLGADTQYF
TGTGCCAGCAGCTTAGGCGGACTAGGGGCAGATACGCAGTATTTT
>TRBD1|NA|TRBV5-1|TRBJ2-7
CASSLDGQGNQEQYF
TGCGCCAGCAGCTTGGACGGACAGGGGAATCAGGAGCAGTACTTC
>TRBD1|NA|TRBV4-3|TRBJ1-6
CASSQVSGTGVFNSPLHF
TGCGCCAGCAGCCAAGTGTCCGGGACAGGGGTGTTTAATTCACCCCTCCACTTT
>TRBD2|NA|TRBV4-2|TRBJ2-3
CASSQDLALAGEGDTQYF
TGTGCCAGCAGCCAAGATCTAGCCCTGGCGGGAGAAGGAGATACGCAGTATTTT
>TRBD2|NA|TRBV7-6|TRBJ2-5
CASSLDGAGGDQETQYF
TGTGCCAGCAGCTTAGATGGTGCGGGAGGGGACCAAGAGACCCAGTACTTC
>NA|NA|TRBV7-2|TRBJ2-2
CASSVNTGELFF
TGTGCCAGCAGCGTAAACACCGGGGAGCTGTTTTTT
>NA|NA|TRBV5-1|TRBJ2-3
CASSLGVERGDTQYF
TGCGCCAGCAGCTTGGGAGTTGAACGTGGAGATACGCAGTATTTT
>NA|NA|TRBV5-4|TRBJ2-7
CASSLSGAYEQYF
TGTGCCAGCAGCTTATCAGGGGCTTACGAGCAGTACTTC
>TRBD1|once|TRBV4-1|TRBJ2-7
CASSQEVQGKDEQYF
TGCGCCAGCAGCCAAGAAGTACAGGGGAAGGACGAGCAGTACTTC
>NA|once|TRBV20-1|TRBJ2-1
CSASGRNEQFF
TGCAGTGCTAGTGGGAGGAATGAGCAGTTCTTC
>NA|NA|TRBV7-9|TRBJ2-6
CASSLGLDRVYGANVLTF
TGTGCCAGCAGCTTAGGCTTGGATCGGGTCTACGGGGCCAACGTCCTGACTTTC
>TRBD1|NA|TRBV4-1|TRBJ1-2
CASSQDRTGGYGYTF
TGCGCCAGCAGCCAAGATCGGACAGGGGGCTATGGCTACACCTTC
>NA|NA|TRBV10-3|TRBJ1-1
CAISERGRGWTEAFF
TGTGCCATCAGCGAGAGGGGCAGGGGATGGACTGAAGCTTTCTTT
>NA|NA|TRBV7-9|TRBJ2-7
CASSLASRVEQYF
TGTGCCAGCAGCTTAGCGAGCAGGGTCGAGCAGTACTTC